This T cell receptor (beta chain) was sequenced for a study of shared clonotypes between healthy human individuals. TCRdb's copy holds only in-frame clones and misses some; the assay was immunoSEQ multiplex PCR. The repertoire consists of under 1,100,000 clones, with 78% occurring once and the leading ten covering 0.61%. V lost 6 bases and J lost 4, with 7 bases in between. CDR1 is SNHLY and CDR2 is FYNNEI in the germline V gene. The CDR3 sequence is 11 residues long. As for this clone: In the same sample, other DNA sequences code for this CDR3.

The V and J genes are TRBV2 and TRBJ2-7; D may be TRBD2 (6 bases). Sequences were obtained from memory CD4+ T cells from PBMCs. Subset defined: CD45RA-negative fraction. This TCR derives from a young man in good health. Some clones in this sample may be carry-over from other donors' samples. The DNA of the CDR3 is TGTGCCAGCAGGGGAGGTTACGAGCAGTACTTC. This translates into CASRGGYEQYF.